These T cell receptor beta chains were read from a single sample in a study of cytomegalovirus exposure and HLA in healthy donors. Assay: immunoSEQ multiplex PCR; the TCRdb copy retains only in-frame clones and omits some. Of almost 200,000 clones listed, roughly 77% are singletons. The sequencing sample was made of PBMCs. These receptors were taken from a male donor in good health and CMV-seropositive. Each CDR3 is given with its conserved first and last residue. Each record gives: D gene, clone size, J gene, V gene, CDR3 DNA, CDR3 protein. A D gene is named only where the DNA matches it firmly. For some rows the clone size is stated as once, few or many, or as a class when expanded; others skip it.

>TRBD2|few|TRBJ2-7|TRBV7-2
TGTGCCAGCAGCTCGACGAGAGGGACTAGCGGGAGGGAACACGAGCAGTACTTC
CASSSTRGTSGREHEQYF
>TRBD2|NA|TRBJ2-1|TRBV5-4
TGTGCCAGCAGTTTCCGGACTAGCGGTTCCTACAATGAGCAGTTCTTC
CASSFRTSGSYNEQFF
>NA|NA|TRBJ1-6|TRBV7-2
TGTGCCAGCAGCTTAGCACTCAGGGGTGGTAATTCACCCCTCCACTTT
CASSLALRGGNSPLHF
>TRBD1|NA|TRBJ1-5|TRBV5-1
TGCGCCAGCAGCCGAGGGACAGACAATCAGCCCCAGCATTTT
CASSRGTDNQPQHF
>TRBD2|once|TRBJ2-1|TRBV7-9
TGTGCCAGCAGCACCGGGACTAGCGGGGGTAGTGAGCAGTTCTTC
CASSTGTSGGSEQFF
>NA|NA|TRBJ1-1|TRBV6-5
TGTGCCAGCAGTTACTCGAGGGCCGTAGGGAAGACTGAAGCTTTCTTT
CASSYSRAVGKTEAFF
>TRBD1|NA|TRBJ1-1|TRBV9
TGTGCCAGCAGCCTCCGAGGACAGGGACCCGAAGCTTTCTTT
CASSLRGQGPEAFF
>NA|NA|TRBJ2-1|TRBV5-4
TGTGCCAGCAAAGGTGTGAGCCAGCGGGACAATGAGCAGTTCTTC
CASKGVSQRDNEQFF
>NA|few|TRBJ2-3|TRBV19
TGTGCCAGTAGTGAGCCTAGCACAGATACGCAGTATTTT
CASSEPSTDTQYF
>NA|NA|TRBJ1-1|TRBV21-1
TGTGCCAGCAGCTTTCCGGCCGAGGGTGGGACTGAAGCTTTCTTT
CASSFPAEGGTEAFF
>TRBD1|NA|TRBJ1-4|TRBV5-6
TGTGCCAGCAGCTCGTCCCCTTCCAGCAGGGGGCGCGGTGAAAAACTGTTTTTT
CASSSSPSSRGRGEKLFF
>TRBD2|NA|TRBJ2-1|TRBV6-1
TGTGCCAGCAGTGAGGCCCGGGGGACTAGCATGGTAAATGAGCAGTTCTTC
CASSEARGTSMVNEQFF
>TRBD1|NA|TRBJ1-5|TRBV19
TGTGCCAGTAGCACGGACAGGGGTAATCAGCCCCAGCATTTT
CASSTDRGNQPQHF
>NA|NA|TRBJ2-1|TRBV28
TGTGCCAGCAGTCGCACAGGGCGATCGAGGAATGAGCAGTTCTTC
CASSRTGRSRNEQFF